The subject of this entry is one T cell receptor (beta chain). It has no known antigen specificity. The input lacks base qualities; no much larger clone sits a single base away. The cohort consisted of hundreds of healthy bone marrow donors. At the time of sampling, all cohort members were nominally healthy, though unrecorded immune exposures were likely present. The donor was CMV seropositive and was included in the group of 250 to 300 seropositive cohort members. Each donor provided a peripheral blood sample, and peripheral blood mononuclear cells were used for TCR beta sequencing. Genomic DNA extraction from the blood cell samples was performed with the Qiagen DNeasy Blood Extraction Kit. The data were taken from a study of cytomegalovirus exposure and HLA in healthy donors (dated by TCRdb to 2016 to 2017). Broadly, across the study: In an earlier analysis of 587 of the donors, 250 to 350 Gb of sequence data and roughly 100 million unique TCR beta sequences from 180 million or so T cells were reported. Roughly 300 gigabases of sequencing data and 78 million or so unique TCR sequences were included in an early release covering over 600 HLA-typed donors. Among the roughly 390 genotyped donors, around 81% belonged to the genetic ancestry cluster associated with self-reported Caucasian donors. The study was designed to test whether signatures of past pathogen exposure could be identified by cataloging public T cell receptors. The study profiled the T cell repertoires of about 640 subjects by immunosequencing and related them to cytomegalovirus serostatus. Along with the 666-subject first cohort, a separate validation cohort of 120 different subjects was used. The study combined high-throughput TCR immunosequencing, statistical association of individual TCRs with disease status, and machine learning to predict cytomegalovirus infection status. A later analysis re-analyzed previously published TCR beta repertoires from 666 donors and added high-resolution HLA genotyping to study TCR occurrence patterns. The later analysis used no new phenotypic data to find candidate immune exposures, relying instead on TCR beta sequences and their occurrence across donors. In an earlier analysis of 500 to 650 of the donors, high-throughput TCR beta sequencing was used to judge whether each TCR beta V gene segment behaved as functional or pseudogenic. Alongside the repertoire data, information on donor age, sex, ethnicity and CMV serostatus was compiled. Genome-wide SNP genotypes for about 60% of the roughly 670 donors were used in a later genetic analysis, which treated that subset as a discovery cohort. All discovery cohort repertoires had been generated using a single sequencing platform. Both class I and class II loci were covered by HLA typing, at four-digit resolution. Typing coverage varied by locus: roughly 629-630 donors for A, B, C, DRB1 and DQB1; approximately 560 for DQA1; around 610 for DPA1; some 470 for DPB1. Because of strong linkage in the cohort, roughly five DR-DQ haplotypes were treated as single units for association and clustering. Among 300 to 500 genotyped donors of the cohort, an average of approximately 220,000 unique TCR beta nucleotide sequences was sequenced per donor, of which 15% to 20% were non-productive. The paper as a whole reports these results and caveats: A later analysis reported that several top co-occurrence clusters appeared linked to parvovirus B19, influenza, CMV and Epstein-Barr virus. An earlier analysis of 450 to 750 of the donors showed that most TCR beta V segments appeared in productive rearrangements either about 87% or about 30% of the time, which broadly matched IMGT annotations. It was suggested by the authors that the approach could potentially be generalized to other disease states and immunological phenotypes. Roughly uniform sequencing depth across donors was assumed in presence/absence analyses, although this assumption may not hold. In a later genetic analysis, fewer N-insertions in productive TCRs were reported among donors in an Asian-associated ancestry cluster than the 666-donor mean. The classifier was reported to diagnose cytomegalovirus status with high specificity and sensitivity in both the original and validation cohorts. The sequencing pipeline was judged likely to have produced a cluster of highly shared sequence variants as a technical artifact. Compared with equally common non-associated chains, HLA-associated TCR beta chains in a later analysis were more clonally expanded and had lower generation probabilities. In a later analysis, TCR association rates were found to vary across HLA loci, with the most associated TCRs seen for DRB1 alleles and the fewest for HLA-C alleles. Most CMV-associated TCR beta chains appeared to be HLA-restricted in a later analysis, and the HLA associations seemed to be driven largely by CMV exposure. Correlated functional status among segregating V segments might reflect linkage disequilibrium, but an unknown experimental factor could not be ruled out. In a later analysis, around 17,000 TCR beta sequences were associated with specific HLA alleles at a false discovery rate of 0.05. CMV serostatus was the only immune exposure information available for the cohort. Most TCR sequences were observed very rarely across donors, whereas some public TCRs were present in many individuals. Assigning TCR associations to individual alleles was difficult when HLA alleles, especially DR and DQ, strongly co-occurred. The cohort was sequenced for TCR beta chains only, and without alpha or paired-chain data the features that could be detected were limited. Because counts were too low, more than 15 rarely observed V segments, including chromosome 9 orphons, were excluded from the earlier analysis of several hundred of the donors. HLA typing was unavailable for some donors at each locus, so association tests used only the typed subset. Some IMGT-functional V segments, including TRBV6-2 and TRBV6-3, could not be told apart with the 87-base-pair reads, so those segments were excluded. V-gene and J-gene trimming of TCR beta chains was associated with a missense DCLRE1C variant in a later genetic analysis, and the association was replicated in an independent cohort. A further reported finding was that TCR beta sequences accurately predicted the HLA-A and HLA-B alleles for most subjects in the first cohort. In vitro tests confirmed that a few of the cytomegalovirus-associated TCR beta chains recognize cytomegalovirus antigens. The study listed 150 to 200 TCR beta chains as associated with cytomegalovirus.

Measured from the cysteine to the phenylalanine, the CDR3 is 19 residues long. Here the CDR3 DNA is all that survives: 57 bases in frame from base 1. Sequences MRHNA (CDR1) and SNTAGT (CDR2) are obtained from the germline V gene. At the junction V is shortened by 2 bases and J by 9 bases; bases outside the gene matches: 19. The library was generated by the immunoSEQ multiplex PCR assay. The multiplex PCR relied on a mix of 60 forward primers for TCR Vbeta segments and 13 reverse primers for TCR Jbeta segments. The CDR3 region of rearranged TCR beta genes was amplified from genomic DNA by a multiplex PCR assay. The Illumina HiSeq System was used to sequence the amplified TCR beta libraries as 87-base-pair reads. As for the authors' bioinformatics: A later analysis counted about 80 million unique TCR beta chains across the 650 to 700 repertoires, and approximately 11 million of these chains were shared by at least two donors. Raw reads were error-corrected and collapsed into unique sequences by a nearest-neighbor algorithm in which closely related sequences were merged to remove PCR and sequencing errors. Alignment of CDR3 sequences to IMGT reference sequences was used to assign V, D and J gene segments. For a sequence to be retained, at least a six-nucleotide match to both a V gene segment and a J gene segment was required. Rearrangements were classified as productive when the CDR3 lacked stop codons and remained in frame with V and J, and all other rearrangements were classified as non-productive. CDR3 was defined by IMGT convention, running from the second conserved V-encoded cysteine to the conserved J-encoded phenylalanine. The earlier analysis of about 590 of the donors excluded sequences that lacked an unambiguous match to a single V gene segment. An earlier analysis of 500 to 600 of the donors classified V segments as functional when productive rearrangements were above 56.7% and as segregating when the standard deviation between donors was above 5%. A statistical classification framework was built to diagnose cytomegalovirus status from the catalog of TCR beta chain sequences. A later analysis assigned V and J genes by comparing TCR nucleotide sequences with IMGT/GENE-DB human TR gene sequences. Using the TCRdist pipeline, a later analysis assigned CDR3 sequences along with most-parsimonious VDJ recombination scenarios. In a later analysis, each TCR beta chain was defined by its CDR3 amino acid sequence together with its V-gene family, and reads without a unique V-gene family were excluded. To address suspected cross-contamination and a sequencing artifact, a later analysis removed approximately 600 highly shared, low-generation-probability nucleotide sequences. A later analysis calculated a clonal expansion index for each public chain from normalized within-repertoire ranks of inferred template counts. A later analysis computed generation probabilities with a VDJ recombination model fitted to out-of-frame rearrangements, and checked the results against IGoR. A later analysis scored TCR-TCR, TCR-HLA and TCR-CMV co-occurrence with hypergeometric tests, applying a repertoire-size bias correction to TCR pairs. In a later analysis, false discovery rates were estimated by permuting HLA or CMV assignments 20 times. In a later analysis, co-occurring TCRs were grouped with DBSCAN, and TCRdist sequence similarity was added when clustering was performed within HLA-allele-positive subsets. Co-occurrence clustering excluded repertoires with fewer than 30,000 or more than 120,000 public chains, plus five with anomalous nucleotide sharing. What TCRdb holds here is the immuneACCESS table cut down to in-frame rearrangements. Part of the clones is not present; checked against another copy, under half of the missing clones reflect an unresolved V gene, and the others are unexplained. V, J and clone size are taken as reported in that table, and D and trimming were inferred from the DNA itself. For this sample the table gives roughly 160,000 clones, of which approximately 80% were detected only once. 7% of the sample belongs to the ten largest clones.

The receptor comes from a woman aged 25 to 39 in good health and CMV-seropositive. The sequenced material came from PBMCs. The V gene is TRBV6-4 and the J gene is TRBJ2-1; 10 bases in the middle match TRBD2. The base sequence is TGTGCCAGCAGTGACAGGAGGCCTAGCGGGGGATCGAGGTACGGTGAGCAGTTCTTC. It encodes CASSDRRPSGGSRYGEQFF.